The 9 T cell receptor beta chains listed next were all sequenced from one sample in a study of blood T cell repertoires in COVID-19. Clones were sequenced by immunoSEQ multiplex PCR, and TCRdb holds only the in-frame ones, with some missing. The sample yields about 97,000 clones, around 90% seen once. Sequenced input: peripheral blood. The source of these receptors is a man aged 45-65 years with active COVID-19.

The V gene is TRBV19, the J gene TRBJ2-3; D perhaps matches TRBD1 (6 bases). Germline lookup yields CDR1 LNHDA and CDR2 SQIVND (reference sequence). The CDR3 extends over 15 amino acids. Between the trimmed V and J ends, which lost 0 bases and 5 bases, there was a span of 12 bases. The DNA of the CDR3 is TGTGCCAGTAGTATAGATGGGGGCAGGGTAGATACGCAGTATTTT. This encodes CASSIDGGRVDTQYF.

The V call is TRBV25-1, the J call TRBJ1-5; D is ambiguous. The CDR3 totals 16 residues. Germline V gives CDR1 MGHDK, CDR2 SYGVNS. Trimming left V 2 bases short and J 3 bases short, with 14 bases between. The CDR3 bases are TGTGCCAGCAGTGAAGGGAGTGGGGTTTTCAATCAGCCCCAGCATTTT. It is translated as CASSEGSGVFNQPQHF.

The chain uses TRBV5-6 and TRBJ1-6, with a possible D match to TRBD1 (5 bases). Germline V gene lookup returns CDR1 SGHDT and CDR2 YYEEEE. CDR3 size: 12 residues. V shed 4 bases and J shed 10 bases, with 9 bases lying between them. The CDR3 nucleotides are TGTGCCAGCAGCCCGGGGGTGTCACCCCTCCACTTT. Its protein is CASSPGVSPLHF.

V is TRBV11-2 and J is TRBJ1-1; 7 bases are a match to TRBD1. CDR3 size: 15 residues. Germline V lookup: CDR1 SGHAT, CDR2 FQNNGV. The V segment lost 5 bases and the J segment 0 bases; nucleotides outside the gene matches: 6. CDR3 residues: CASSLSTGLNTEAFF. The CDR3, as DNA: TGTGCCAGCAGCCTATCGACAGGGCTGAACACTGAAGCTTTCTTT.

V usage is TRBV7-9 and J usage is TRBJ1-1; the D gene is possibly TRBD1 (5 bases). Trimming left V 1 base short and J 10 bases short, with 19 bases between. In germline, CDR1 is SEHNR, CDR2 FQNEAQ (reference sequence). The CDR3 contains 15 residues. CDR3 in amino acids: CASSLGGGTHVGAFF. CDR3 nucleotide sequence: TGTGCCAGCAGCTTAGGGGGAGGGACCCATGTTGGAGCTTTCTTT.

The J gene is TRBJ1-6, the V gene TRBV7-8; 8 bases line up with TRBD1. The CDR3 runs 16 residues. J gave up 6 bases and V 5 bases, and 9 bases lay outside the gene matches. Germline CDR1 and CDR2: SGHVS and FQNEAQ. In DNA form, the CDR3 reads TGTGCCAGCAGCCCAACGACAGGGGCTACTAATTCACCCCTCCACTTT. Translation gives CASSPTTGATNSPLHF.

This sequence joins TRBV10-3 and TRBJ1-1; the D is unclear. CDR1 is ENHRY and CDR2 is SYGVKD in the germline V gene. The CDR3 is 16 amino acids. Deletions cut 0 bases from V and 0 bases from J, with 11 bases between. The CDR3 sequence: CAISESTPGVNTEAFF. DNA for the CDR3: TGTGCCATCAGTGAGTCGACGCCGGGTGTGAACACTGAAGCTTTCTTT.

This clone has just one count. V gene TRBV2 combines with J gene TRBJ1-2; a weak D match, TRBD1 (5 bases). Germline CDR1 is SNHLY and CDR2 is FYNNEI. There are 14 residues in the CDR3. V shed 4 bases and J shed 1 base, with 10 bases lying between them. DNA for the CDR3: TGTGCCAGCAGTGCGGCAGGGTTTAACTATGGCTACACCTTC. It yields the protein CASSAAGFNYGYTF.

V usage is TRBV7-8 and J usage is TRBJ1-5; 10 nucleotides align to TRBD1. From germline, CDR1 is SGHVS and CDR2 FQNEAQ. The V segment lost 3 bases and the J segment 4 bases; nucleotides outside the gene matches: 6. The CDR3 spans 16 residues. For the CDR3, the DNA is TGTGCCAGCAGCTTGAGACAGGGGGCGGCTAATCAGCCCCAGCATTTT. It translates to CASSLRQGAANQPQHF.